Listed below are T cell receptor beta chains from one sample, sequenced in a study of cytomegalovirus exposure and HLA in healthy donors. Profiled with immunoSEQ multiplex PCR; TCRdb holds only in-frame clones, not every one. This table holds 170,000 or so clones, more than 65% found once. Sequenced material: PBMCs. These receptors all come from a woman aged 18-29 years in good health and CMV-seropositive. Both conserved end residues are part of each CDR3. A D gene is named only where the DNA matches it firmly. Clone sizes are given selectively: once, few, many, or a class where the clone is expanded.

d_gene: -
len: 13
j_gene: TRBJ2-7
abundance: once
v_gene: TRBV6-1
CDR3nt: TGTGCCAGCACCCCTAGCAACGCCTACGAGCAGTACTTC
CDR3aa: CASTPSNAYEQYF

d_gene: -
len: 13
j_gene: TRBJ2-7
abundance: -
v_gene: TRBV10-3
CDR3nt: TGTGCCATCAGTGGGCAGGGGGGCTACGAGCAGTACTTC
CDR3aa: CAISGQGGYEQYF

d_gene: -
len: 12
j_gene: TRBJ2-3
abundance: -
v_gene: TRBV10-3
CDR3nt: TGTGCCATCAGGGATTCCAGGGATACGCAGTATTTT
CDR3aa: CAIRDSRDTQYF

d_gene: TRBD2
len: 16
j_gene: TRBJ2-5
abundance: -
v_gene: TRBV6-5
CDR3nt: TGTGCCAGCAGTTACGCTCGCGGGGGGGCCCAAGAGACCCAGTACTTC
CDR3aa: CASSYARGGAQETQYF

d_gene: -
len: 11
j_gene: TRBJ1-2
abundance: few
v_gene: TRBV6-1
CDR3nt: TGTGCCAGCAGTGAGGCGGTCGGCTACACCTTC
CDR3aa: CASSEAVGYTF

d_gene: -
len: 17
j_gene: TRBJ2-6
abundance: -
v_gene: TRBV5-1
CDR3nt: TGCGCCAGCGGATCCCGGACAGACGATTCTGGGGCCAACGTCCTGACTTTC
CDR3aa: CASGSRTDDSGANVLTF

d_gene: TRBD1
len: 13
j_gene: TRBJ2-1
abundance: -
v_gene: TRBV29-1
CDR3nt: TGCAGCCTTTCACAGGGGGTTTACAATGAGCAGTTCTTC
CDR3aa: CSLSQGVYNEQFF

d_gene: -
len: 13
j_gene: TRBJ1-5
abundance: -
v_gene: TRBV7-9
CDR3nt: TGTGCCAGCAGCTTATTAATTGATCAGCCCCAGCATTTT
CDR3aa: CASSLLIDQPQHF

d_gene: TRBD2
len: 16
j_gene: TRBJ2-3
abundance: -
v_gene: TRBV4-1
CDR3nt: TGCGCCAGCAGCCCCGGCGGCGGGGGGGCTTTTGATACGCAGTATTTT
CDR3aa: CASSPGGGGAFDTQYF

d_gene: -
len: 12
j_gene: TRBJ2-1
abundance: -
v_gene: TRBV4-3
CDR3nt: TGCGCCAGCAGAAGCCATTCCGATGAGCAGTTCTTC
CDR3aa: CASRSHSDEQFF

d_gene: -
len: 14
j_gene: TRBJ1-2
abundance: -
v_gene: TRBV5-6
CDR3nt: TGTGCCAGCTTACTGGGGCGAATTAACTATGGCTACACCTTC
CDR3aa: CASLLGRINYGYTF

d_gene: TRBD1
len: 15
j_gene: TRBJ1-2
abundance: -
v_gene: TRBV6-6
CDR3nt: TGTGCCAGCAGTTTTAAGCAGGGGGCTAACTATGGCTACACCTTC
CDR3aa: CASSFKQGANYGYTF

d_gene: -
len: 12
j_gene: TRBJ1-1
abundance: -
v_gene: TRBV11-2
CDR3nt: TGTGCCAGCAGCTTAGAACGAACAGAAGCTTTCTTT
CDR3aa: CASSLERTEAFF

d_gene: TRBD2
len: 14
j_gene: TRBJ2-1
abundance: many
v_gene: TRBV7-2
CDR3nt: TGTGCCAGCAGCTCCCAACTAGCGGGGGGAGGGCAGTTCTTC
CDR3aa: CASSSQLAGGGQFF

d_gene: -
len: 15
j_gene: TRBJ2-2
abundance: -
v_gene: TRBV18
CDR3nt: TGTGCCAGCTCACCTGGGCGGGGGAACACCGGGGAGCTGTTTTTT
CDR3aa: CASSPGRGNTGELFF

d_gene: -
len: 15
j_gene: TRBJ2-2
abundance: -
v_gene: TRBV6-4
CDR3nt: TGTGCCAGCAGTGACTCCGCCAGGTCCACCGGGGAGCTGTTTTTT
CDR3aa: CASSDSARSTGELFF

d_gene: TRBD2
len: 14
j_gene: TRBJ2-3
abundance: -
v_gene: TRBV7-8
CDR3nt: TGTGCCAGCAGCTTTGGGACTAGCCCAGATACGCAGTATTTT
CDR3aa: CASSFGTSPDTQYF

d_gene: TRBD1
len: 14
j_gene: TRBJ2-3
abundance: -
v_gene: TRBV5-1
CDR3nt: TGCGCCAGCAGCTTGAGGGGGCCTACAGATACGCAGTATTTT
CDR3aa: CASSLRGPTDTQYF

d_gene: -
len: 12
j_gene: TRBJ2-7
abundance: few
v_gene: TRBV6-5
CDR3nt: TGTGCCAGTTCGCGGGACGGCTACGAGCAGTACTTC
CDR3aa: CASSRDGYEQYF

d_gene: -
len: 14
j_gene: TRBJ2-3
abundance: -
v_gene: TRBV7-9
CDR3nt: TGTGCCAGCAGCTTAGAGGGGAAGCAAGATACGCAGTATTTT
CDR3aa: CASSLEGKQDTQYF

d_gene: TRBD2
len: 20
j_gene: TRBJ2-3
abundance: -
v_gene: TRBV4-2
CDR3nt: TGTGCCAGCTCGCTTGAGCAGGCGGGGGGTCAGATCACTAGCACAGATACGCAGTATTTT
CDR3aa: CASSLEQAGGQITSTDTQYF

d_gene: -
len: 16
j_gene: TRBJ2-2
abundance: -
v_gene: TRBV6-5
CDR3nt: TGTGCCAGCAGTTACTCTCAGCTAGGTAACACCGGGGAGCTGTTTTTT
CDR3aa: CASSYSQLGNTGELFF

d_gene: -
len: 15
j_gene: TRBJ2-3
abundance: -
v_gene: TRBV2
CDR3nt: TGTGCCAGCAGCGGTACAGGGTCGGCCACAGATACGCAGTATTTT
CDR3aa: CASSGTGSATDTQYF

d_gene: TRBD2
len: 16
j_gene: TRBJ2-1
abundance: once
v_gene: TRBV5-1
CDR3nt: TGCGCCAGCAGCTTATCACCTAGCGGGGCCACCATCGAGCAGTTCTTC
CDR3aa: CASSLSPSGATIEQFF

d_gene: TRBD1
len: 14
j_gene: TRBJ2-1
abundance: -
v_gene: TRBV5-6
CDR3nt: TGTGCCAGCAGCTTGGGACAGGGTGTGGGGGAGCAGTTCTTC
CDR3aa: CASSLGQGVGEQFF

d_gene: TRBD1
len: 11
j_gene: TRBJ2-7
abundance: -
v_gene: TRBV6-1
CDR3nt: TGTGCCATTCGACAGGGCTACGAGCAGTACTTC
CDR3aa: CAIRQGYEQYF

d_gene: -
len: 16
j_gene: TRBJ2-1
abundance: -
v_gene: TRBV4-1
CDR3nt: TGCGCCAGCAGCCAGGTTAAGGGGCTTGGTCGCAATGAGCAGTTCTTC
CDR3aa: CASSQVKGLGRNEQFF

d_gene: TRBD1
len: 13
j_gene: TRBJ2-4
abundance: -
v_gene: TRBV19
CDR3nt: TGTGCCAGTAAAGGGACAGGGGGGAACATTCAGTACTTC
CDR3aa: CASKGTGGNIQYF

d_gene: -
len: 14
j_gene: TRBJ2-3
abundance: -
v_gene: TRBV6-1
CDR3nt: TGTGCCAGCAGTGAAGGACTTGGGACAGATACGCAGTATTTT
CDR3aa: CASSEGLGTDTQYF

d_gene: -
len: 12
j_gene: TRBJ1-2
abundance: -
v_gene: TRBV6-1
CDR3nt: TGTGCCAGCAGTGAGCAGGGTGCTGGCTACACCTTC
CDR3aa: CASSEQGAGYTF

d_gene: -
len: 14
j_gene: TRBJ1-1
abundance: -
v_gene: TRBV5-4
CDR3nt: TGTGCCAGCAGCCCGGGGGGGGTCAACACTGAAGCTTTCTTT
CDR3aa: CASSPGGVNTEAFF

d_gene: -
len: 15
j_gene: TRBJ1-2
abundance: once
v_gene: TRBV6-5
CDR3nt: TGTGCCAGCAGGCCAAACCAGGGGACTAACTATGGCTACACCTTC
CDR3aa: CASRPNQGTNYGYTF

d_gene: -
len: 14
j_gene: TRBJ2-3
abundance: -
v_gene: TRBV2
CDR3nt: TGTGCCAGCAGTGAGGGTAGTGGGCCAGATACGCAGTATTTT
CDR3aa: CASSEGSGPDTQYF

d_gene: -
len: 13
j_gene: TRBJ1-5
abundance: -
v_gene: TRBV7-3
CDR3nt: TGTGCCAGCAGTGTGACGGGTGATCAGCCCCAGCATTTT
CDR3aa: CASSVTGDQPQHF

d_gene: -
len: 19
j_gene: TRBJ1-5
abundance: -
v_gene: TRBV21-1
CDR3nt: TGTGCCAGCAGCAAAGCGCCTCCGTCAGACTTGTATAGCAATCAGCCCCAGCATTTT
CDR3aa: CASSKAPPSDLYSNQPQHF

d_gene: -
len: 17
j_gene: TRBJ2-3
abundance: -
v_gene: TRBV14
CDR3nt: TGTGCCAGCAGCCAGAGGGGGTGGAGGAGTAGCACAGATACGCAGTATTTT
CDR3aa: CASSQRGWRSSTDTQYF

d_gene: -
len: 11
j_gene: TRBJ2-1
abundance: -
v_gene: TRBV10-3
CDR3nt: TGTGCCATCCACAGGTTCGATGAGCAGTTCTTC
CDR3aa: CAIHRFDEQFF

d_gene: TRBD1
len: 13
j_gene: TRBJ1-1
abundance: -
v_gene: TRBV4-3
CDR3nt: TGCGCCAGCAGCCGAAAGGGGGCTAGTAAGGCTTTCTTT
CDR3aa: CASSRKGASKAFF

d_gene: -
len: 12
j_gene: TRBJ2-3
abundance: once
v_gene: TRBV15
CDR3nt: TGTGCCACCAGCAGAGTCGGAGATACGCAGTATTTT
CDR3aa: CATSRVGDTQYF

d_gene: -
len: 16
j_gene: TRBJ2-3
abundance: -
v_gene: TRBV11-3
CDR3nt: TGTGCCAGCAGCAAAGGGGCTTCCCCTAGCACAGATACGCAGTATTTT
CDR3aa: CASSKGASPSTDTQYF

d_gene: -
len: 15
j_gene: TRBJ2-7
abundance: -
v_gene: TRBV7-6
CDR3nt: TGTGCCAGCAGCACTACCGGGACAACTCTTCGGGAGCAGTACTTC
CDR3aa: CASSTTGTTLREQYF

d_gene: -
len: 14
j_gene: TRBJ1-3
abundance: -
v_gene: TRBV25-1
CDR3nt: TGCAGGGTCCCTCCCCACCTCTCTGGAAACACCATATATTTT
CDR3aa: CRVPPHLSGNTIYF

d_gene: -
len: 12
j_gene: TRBJ1-1
abundance: -
v_gene: TRBV6-1
CDR3nt: TGTGCCAGCAGGGAGCTGTACACTGAAGCTTTCTTT
CDR3aa: CASRELYTEAFF

d_gene: -
len: 14
j_gene: TRBJ1-6
abundance: -
v_gene: TRBV6-6
CDR3nt: TGTGCCAGCAGCGGGGGTGGTAAAAGTTCACCCCTCCACTTT
CDR3aa: CASSGGGKSSPLHF

d_gene: TRBD2
len: 15
j_gene: TRBJ2-7
abundance: -
v_gene: TRBV6-5
CDR3nt: TGTGCCAGCGGACTCGGGCGGGGGATAGGCTACGAGCAGTACTTC
CDR3aa: CASGLGRGIGYEQYF

d_gene: -
len: 13
j_gene: TRBJ2-2
abundance: -
v_gene: TRBV19
CDR3nt: TGTGCCAGTAGTAGCCGCTACGCCGGGGAGCTGTTTTTT
CDR3aa: CASSSRYAGELFF

d_gene: TRBD1
len: 15
j_gene: TRBJ2-7
abundance: -
v_gene: TRBV9
CDR3nt: TGTGCCAGCAGCTCCACCTGGGGACAGGGTGCGTGGCAGTACTTC
CDR3aa: CASSSTWGQGAWQYF

d_gene: -
len: 14
j_gene: TRBJ1-1
abundance: -
v_gene: TRBV27
CDR3nt: TGTGCCAGCAGTCCCTACCCAAGTGCCACTGAAGCTTTCTTT
CDR3aa: CASSPYPSATEAFF

d_gene: -
len: 13
j_gene: TRBJ2-1
abundance: -
v_gene: TRBV7-9
CDR3nt: TGTGCCAGCAGCCGCCAGGAAGGATTTGAGCAGTTCTTC
CDR3aa: CASSRQEGFEQFF

d_gene: TRBD2
len: 16
j_gene: TRBJ2-1
abundance: -
v_gene: TRBV7-2
CDR3nt: TGTGCCAGCAGCTTAGCTAGCGGGGGGGCCTACAATGAGCAGTTCTTC
CDR3aa: CASSLASGGAYNEQFF

d_gene: TRBD2
len: 14
j_gene: TRBJ2-2
abundance: -
v_gene: TRBV4-1
CDR3nt: TGCGCCAGCAGCCAGTTTAGCGGGGGCGGGGAGCTGTTTTTT
CDR3aa: CASSQFSGGGELFF

d_gene: TRBD2
len: 12
j_gene: TRBJ2-1
abundance: once
v_gene: TRBV7-9
CDR3nt: TGTGCCAGCAGCCCAGCGGGGGTTGAGCAGTTCTTC
CDR3aa: CASSPAGVEQFF

d_gene: TRBD1
len: 16
j_gene: TRBJ1-2
abundance: few
v_gene: TRBV5-6
CDR3nt: TGTGCCAGCAGCTTGGGAGGACAGGGGAGCTCCTATGGCTACACCTTC
CDR3aa: CASSLGGQGSSYGYTF